The present entry profiles one T cell receptor beta chain with its context. This CDR3 is 14 amino acids long. V was clipped by 0 bases and J by 8 bases, with 12 bases between them. Germline CDR1 reads LGHNA; CDR2 reads YSLEER. The data stem from a study of blood T cell repertoires in COVID-19. Across 20 to 25 US areas, participants ranged in age from about 18 to 100 years. Each participant's cohort was designated according to participant-reported clinical history. Measured with immunoSEQ multiplex PCR; TCRdb has only the in-frame clones, and not every one. The repertoire holds about 150,000 clones, with around four fifths as singletons.

This sequence was found in a woman between 45 and 60 years old who had recovered from COVID-19. The chain recombines TRBV4-3 with TRBJ2-3; D not resolved. Sequencing was performed on PBMCs or T cells enriched from blood (not recorded which). Written as DNA, the CDR3 is TGCGCCAGCAGCCAAGATTGGGCGACGCGTACGCAGTATTTT. Translated, it gives CASSQDWATRTQYF.